The 20 T cell receptor beta chains presented below share a single source sample, sequenced in a study of T-cell memory formation after mild COVID-19. A single record per CDR3 protein comes from TCRdb applying MiXCR to the 5' RACE reads. The top ten clones hold 20% to 25% of a sample with 300,000 or so distinct CDR3 sequences, under 20% of them seen once. The sequencing sample was made of PBMCs or a T cell subset sorted from them (not recorded which). The receptors were gathered from a man aged 18 to 29 who had mild COVID-19 (a few samples of this study predate the infection). Cell type and time point are not known.

The chain has TRBV9 and TRBJ1-1, with D tentatively TRBD1 (5 bases). The CDR3 is 13 amino acids. With 0 bases removed from V and 7 bases from J, the gap between germline ends came to 10 bases. CDR1 is SGDLS and CDR2 is YYNGEE in the germline V gene. The CDR3, as DNA: TGTGCCAGCAGCGTAGAAGGGAGGGGTGAAGCTTTCTTT. It is translated as CASSVEGRGEAFF.

This clonotype came up a few times. The chain employs TRBV10-3 and TRBJ2-2, with TRBD2 as a possible D gene (7 bases). CDR1 and CDR2 (germline): ENHRY, SYGVKD. V lost 11 bases and J lost 5, with 24 bases in between. This CDR3 region has 16 residues. The CDR3 spells CAHPRRRGALTGELFF. For the CDR3, the DNA is TGTGCCCACCCCCGACGCCGGGGGGCTCTAACCGGGGAGCTGTTTTTT.

The J gene is TRBJ2-7, the V gene TRBV6-5, with 9 bases lining up with TRBD1. CDR1 and CDR2 from the germline V gene are MNHEY and SVGAGI. V lost 4 bases to trimming and J lost 5 bases; unmatched junction nucleotides: 9. This CDR3 has 15 amino acids. The CDR3 spells CASSSPGQGGHEQYF. Here the CDR3 DNA reads TGTGCCAGCAGTTCACCGGGACAGGGAGGCCACGAGCAGTACTTC.

In this sample, this clonotype turned up many times. This chain joins TRBV20-1 and TRBJ1-5, with D possibly being TRBD1 (6 bases). This CDR3 has 14 amino acids. CDR1 DFQATT and CDR2 SNEGSKA come from the germline V gene (reference sequence). Trimming left V 0 bases short and J 5 bases short, with 11 bases between. CDR3 nucleotide sequence: TGCAGTGCTAGAGATCGGGACACCCATCAGCCCCAGCATTTT. This translates into CSARDRDTHQPQHF.

The genes are TRBV2 and TRBJ1-6; 7 nucleotides agree with TRBD1. This CDR3 region has 13 residues. V gave up 5 bases and J gave up 10 bases; unmatched junction bases: 5. Germline V lookup: CDR1 SNHLY, CDR2 FYNNEI. In DNA form, the CDR3 reads TGTGCCAGCAGTAGACAGGGCGACTCACCCCTCCACTTT. Its protein is CASSRQGDSPLHF.

This chain links TRBV9 with TRBJ2-2, with 10 bases identical to TRBD2. With 2 bases clipped from V and 7 bases from J, the junction kept 5 bases outside the gene matches. CDR3 length: 15 residues. Germline V gene lookup returns CDR1 SGDLS and CDR2 YYNGEE. Here the CDR3 reads CASSVSGGANGELFF. The CDR3 DNA reads as TGTGCCAGCAGCGTCAGCGGGGGGGCGAACGGGGAGCTGTTTTTT.

This clonotype appeared many times. The V gene is TRBV12-3 or TRBV12-4, the J gene TRBJ2-3; 12 bases fit TRBD2. The CDR3 spans 15 residues. V trimming: 5 bases; J trimming: 5 bases; junction bases outside the gene matches: 5. CDR3 region: CASSASTSGGDTQYF. In DNA form, the CDR3 reads TGTGCCAGCAGTGCCTCGACTAGCGGGGGAGATACGCAGTATTTT.

This chain uses TRBV7-2 with TRBJ1-6; no clear D. The CDR3 length is 12 residues. Germline CDR1 reads SGHTA; CDR2 reads FQGNSA. The CDR3 bases are TGTGGCACTGCGGGAAATAATTCACCCCTCCACTTT. Amino acid sequence: CGTAGNNSPLHF.

This chain uses TRBV20-1 with TRBJ1-1; D not resolved. The CDR3 is 15 residues long. V lost 0 bases, J lost 7 bases, and 18 bases lay in between. From germline, CDR1 is DFQATT and CDR2 SNEGSKA (reference sequence). The CDR3 DNA follows: TGCAGTGCTAGAGATCTACTGAGAGGAGGGAGTGAAGCTTTCTTT. Amino acids: CSARDLLRGGSEAFF.

The V call is TRBV3-1, the J call TRBJ2-3; tentative D call: TRBD2 (5 bases). The CDR3 loop spans 15 amino acids. Per the germline V gene, CDR1 is LGHDT and CDR2 is YNNKEL (reference sequence). Trimming removed 2 bases at V and 11 bases at J, with 20 bases between. The CDR3 protein is CASSQLVRGGRRQYF. CDR3 coding DNA: TGTGCCAGCAGCCAACTAGTACGTGGAGGACGAAGGCAGTATTTT.

Only a few counts were recorded for this clonotype. J is TRBJ2-3 and V is TRBV11-2; D not resolved. Germline loops: CDR1 SGHAT, CDR2 FQNNGV. This CDR3 is 13 amino acids long. V was pared by 2 bases and J by 5 bases, with 8 bases between. CDR3 coding DNA: TGTGCCAGCAGCTTAAACATCGAAGATACGCAGTATTTT. Translating gives CASSLNIEDTQYF.

This sequence joins TRBV6-2 or TRBV6-3 and TRBJ2-3; 7 bases agree with TRBD2. After removal of 2 bases from V and 6 bases from J, the junction contained 14 bases not matched to a gene. The germline V gene has CDR1 MNHEY and CDR2 SVGEGT. The CDR3 runs 17 residues. This CDR3 is CASSYRKEAGLWDTQYF. The DNA for the CDR3 is TGTGCCAGCAGTTACCGCAAGGAAGCGGGGTTGTGGGATACGCAGTATTTT.

There are a few counts of this clonotype. The chain links TRBV20-1 to TRBJ1-1; no definite D call. Germline CDR1 DFQATT, CDR2 SNEGSKA (reference sequence). The CDR3 is 12 residues long. Trimming stripped 3 bases from V and 3 bases from J, with 8 bases between. The CDR3 loop reads CSARWPDTEAFF. DNA of the CDR3: TGCAGTGCTAGGTGGCCGGACACTGAAGCTTTCTTT.

The chain carries TRBV2 and TRBJ2-4; D gene uncertain. The CDR3 is 15 amino acids. V was pared by 2 bases and J by 0 bases, with 8 bases between. Germline V gene data show CDR1 as SNHLY and CDR2 as FYNNEI. CDR3 DNA sequence: TGTGCCAGCAGTGAACGCCTACTAGCCAAAAACATTCAGTACTTC. It translates to CASSERLLAKNIQYF.

In its sample, this clonotype was seen a few times. This sequence joins TRBV5-5 and TRBJ2-3; D not resolved. CDR3 length: 14 residues. CDR1 SGHKS and CDR2 YYEKEE come from the germline V gene (reference sequence). Trimming pared 3 bases from V and 1 base from J, leaving 9 bases between. In nucleotides, the CDR3 is TGTGCCAGCAGCTCTCCATCTGGCACAGATACGCAGTATTTT. It translates to CASSSPSGTDTQYF.

This clonotype was seen a handful of times. The chain couples TRBV12-3 or TRBV12-4 to TRBJ1-2; D might be TRBD1 (6 bases). V gave up 7 bases and J gave up 7 bases, with 16 bases separating them. The CDR3 length is 13 residues. The CDR3 coding sequence is TGTGCCAGCAAAGGCCCAGGGGCGGGTGGCTACACCTTC. Amino acid sequence: CASKGPGAGGYTF.

The V and J genes are TRBV10-2 and TRBJ2-7; D possibly uses TRBD1 or TRBD2 (5 bases each). The germline gives CDR1 WSHSY, CDR2 SAAADI. Trimming took off 7 bases at V and 4 bases at J, with 14 bases between the two ends. There are 13 residues in the CDR3. In DNA form, the CDR3 reads TGCGCCAGCACCGGGGACCCCGGGTACGAGCAGTACTTC. It translates to CASTGDPGYEQYF.

This clonotype was seen more than once but under ten times. This rearrangement joins TRBV2 to TRBJ2-7; D call uncertain. CDR3 length: 12 residues. Per the germline V gene, CDR1 is SNHLY and CDR2 is FYNNEI. V dropped 6 bases and J dropped 7 bases, with 13 bases sitting between them. The CDR3 DNA reads TGTGCCAGCAGACCGACTGTGAGGGAGCAGTACTTC. This encodes CASRPTVREQYF.

The chain has TRBV3-1 and TRBJ2-3; D possibly corresponds to TRBD2 (6 bases). The CDR3 runs 15 residues. Trimming removed 1 base at V and 2 bases at J, with 10 bases between. Germline V gives CDR1 LGHDT, CDR2 YNNKEL (reference sequence). CDR3 region: CASSQGRGLTDTQYF. The CDR3, as DNA: TGTGCCAGCAGCCAAGGGCGGGGTCTCACAGATACGCAGTATTTT.

The chain recombines TRBV2 with TRBJ2-7; tentatively, D is TRBD1 or TRBD2 (5 bases each). CDR1 SNHLY and CDR2 FYNNEI come from the germline V gene. The length of the CDR3 is 15 residues. V lost 6 bases and J lost 2, with 17 bases in between. The CDR3 loop reads CASRPLGGKAYEQYF. CDR3 DNA sequence: TGTGCCAGCAGGCCCCTTGGGGGAAAGGCCTACGAGCAGTACTTC.